These 25 T cell receptor beta chains originate from one sample sequenced in a study of neurological immune-mediated disorders. TCRdb processed the 5' RACE reads anew with MiXCR; each CDR3 protein has one entry. In the table there are 55,000 to 70,000 distinct CDR3 sequences, less than 6% of which are singletons. Source material: PBMCs. The receptors were sampled from a woman between 50 and 59 years old with multiple sclerosis.

This clonotype occurred a few times. The genes are TRBV2 and TRBJ1-1; D is possibly TRBD1 (5 bases). Per germline, CDR1 SNHLY and CDR2 FYNNEI. V lost 6 bases, J lost 0 bases, and 11 bases lay in between. The CDR3 runs 14 residues. The CDR3 is CASSLRQLNTEAFF. CDR3 coding DNA: TGTGCCAGCAGCTTGCGACAGCTGAACACTGAAGCTTTCTTT. The variable domain in full, completed from reference TRBV2 and TRBJ1-1, reads EPEVTQTPSHQVTQMGQEVILRCVPISNHLYFYWYRQILGQKVEFLVSFYNNEISEKSEIFDDQFSVERPDGSNFTLKIRSTKLEDSAMYFCASSLRQLNTEAFFGQGTRLTVV.

The table lists this clonotype with a few counts. The chain carries TRBV4-1 and TRBJ2-1; a weak D match, TRBD1 (5 bases). Per the germline V gene, CDR1 is MGHRA and CDR2 is YSYEKL. CDR3 length: 15 amino acids. V was pared by 3 bases and J by 0 bases, with 9 bases between. The DNA of the CDR3 is TGCGCCAGCAGCCAGAGACAGAGCTCCTACAATGAGCAGTTCTTC. Protein product: CASSQRQSSYNEQFF.

This clonotype was counted many times. The chain employs TRBV24-1 and TRBJ1-2, with 10 bases fitting TRBD1. CDR3 length equals 12 residues. Germline lookup yields CDR1 KGHDR and CDR2 SFDVKD. J lost 6 bases, V lost 9 bases, and 3 bases had no gene match. The CDR3 region is CATGDRGHGYTF. The CDR3 DNA sequence: TGTGCCACCGGGGACAGGGGACATGGCTACACCTTC.

This clonotype was seen only a few times. The CDR3 sequence is CSARDRKGLDTQYF. The CDR3 coding sequence is TGCAGTGCTAGAGATCGAAAGGGACTAGATACGCAGTATTTT. J is TRBJ2-3 and V is TRBV20-1, with a tentative D call TRBD2 (6 bases). The CDR3 runs to 14 residues. Trimming stripped 0 bases from V and 5 bases from J, with 12 bases between. Looked up from germline, CDR1 is DFQATT and CDR2 is SNEGSKA (reference sequence).

This clonotype was recorded at least ten times. The genes are TRBV15 and TRBJ1-2; 8 positions agree with TRBD1. V shed 0 bases, J shed 7 bases, and the junction held 13 bases outside the gene matches. The germline CDR1 and CDR2 sequences are LNHNV and YYDKDF (reference sequence). The CDR3 spans 17 residues. Written as DNA, the CDR3 is TGTGCCACCAGCAGAGATTTGACGTCAGGGGGCTTCGGTGGCTACACCTTC. This sequence encodes CATSRDLTSGGFGGYTF.

This clonotype was observed at least ten times. The chain has TRBV5-8 and TRBJ1-1; 10 positions agree with TRBD1. Trimming removed 7 bases from V and 5 bases from J; junction bases left unmatched: 11. Germline V lookup: CDR1 SGHTS, CDR2 YDEGEE. There are 15 residues in the CDR3. The CDR3 protein is CASRSLGTGETEAFF. CDR3 DNA: TGTGCCAGCCGTTCGCTTGGGACAGGGGAAACTGAAGCTTTCTTT.

This clonotype was recorded at least ten times. The rearrangement uses TRBV7-2 and TRBJ2-3, with 14 bases that match TRBD2. The CDR3 has 18 residues. The germline CDR1 and CDR2 sequences are SGHTA and FQGNSA. V trimming: 1 base; J trimming: 5 bases; junction bases outside the gene matches: 8. CDR3 protein: CASSLGYRLAGGQDTQYF. For the CDR3, the DNA is TGTGCCAGCAGCTTAGGGTATAGACTAGCGGGGGGGCAAGATACGCAGTATTTT.

This clonotype showed up just a few times. Mismatch with germline at one junction end may stem from a read error. The gene calls are TRBV29-1 and TRBJ1-5; unclear D gene. Germline-derived CDR1 and CDR2 are SQVTM and ANQGSEA. The CDR3 runs 13 residues. CDR3 in amino acids: CSVSEGSNQPQNF. In DNA form, the CDR3 reads TGCAGCGTTTCTGAAGGGAGCAATCAGCCCCAGAATTTT.

This clonotype was recorded many times. The V and J genes are TRBV6-5 and TRBJ2-1, with TRBD2 matching 10 bases. This CDR3 is 15 amino acids long. The germline gives CDR1 MNHEY, CDR2 SVGAGI. V shed 5 bases and J 3 bases; nucleotides not matched to a gene: 4. The CDR3 region has the DNA TGTGCCAGCAGTGGGTTAGCGGGGGGCTACAATGAGCAGTTCTTC. Its translation: CASSGLAGGYNEQFF.

This clonotype was detected many times. CDR3 amino acids: CASSQGGGTKIEAFF. CDR3 nucleotide sequence: TGCGCCAGCAGCCAAGGGGGCGGGACTAAAATTGAAGCTTTCTTT. This chain connects TRBV4-1 to TRBJ1-1, with a possible D match to TRBD1 (5 bases). The CDR3 contains 15 residues. Germline CDR1 and CDR2: MGHRA and YSYEKL. The V and J ends lost 1 base and 7 bases respectively, with 16 bases between them.

Ten or more counts support this clonotype. This may come from a read error, since a much larger clone is one base off. The J gene is TRBJ2-3, the V gene TRBV6-2 or TRBV6-3; possibly TRBD2 for D (5 bases). Trimming pared 7 bases from V and 2 bases from J, leaving 16 bases between. The CDR3 has 15 amino acids. Germline CDR1 is MNHEY and CDR2 is SVGEGT. The CDR3 sequence: CASTHGGKSTDTQYF. CDR3 bases: TGTGCCAGCACTCACGGAGGAAAGTCCACAGATACGCAGTATTTT.

This clonotype appeared many times. J is TRBJ1-1 and V is TRBV20-1; D gene unclear. Trimming cost V 0 bases and J 0 bases, with 11 bases left between them. The CDR3 contains 15 residues. Germline lookup yields CDR1 DFQATT and CDR2 SNEGSKA (reference sequence). CDR3 in amino acids: CSARDPLFLNTEAFF. The CDR3 DNA follows: TGCAGTGCTAGAGATCCCCTTTTTTTGAACACTGAAGCTTTCTTT.

This clonotype showed up many times. The J gene is TRBJ2-3, the V gene TRBV5-1, with no clear D. There are 14 residues in the CDR3. Trimming stripped 2 bases from V and 5 bases from J, with 12 bases between. Germline CDR1 SGHRS, CDR2 YFSETQ. The CDR3 DNA reads TGCGCCAGCAGCTTCTCAACATGGGGAGATACGCAGTATTTT. Protein sequence: CASSFSTWGDTQYF.

This clonotype occurred a few times. CDR3 DNA: TGCAGTGCTAGAGTTGGGAGCAATCAGCCCCAGCATTTT. This encodes CSARVGSNQPQHF. This chain joins TRBV20-1 and TRBJ1-5; unclear D gene. Trimming stripped 1 base from V and 1 base from J, with 5 bases between. There are 13 residues in the CDR3. The germline CDR1 and CDR2 sequences are DFQATT and SNEGSKA (reference sequence).

This clonotype has at least ten counts. The chain links TRBV7-6 to TRBJ2-3, with 7 bases lining up with TRBD2. CDR1 is SGHVS and CDR2 is FNYEAQ in the germline V gene. V was clipped by 5 bases and J by 0 bases; unmatched bases: 8. The CDR3 is made up of 16 amino acids. The CDR3 DNA is TGTGCCAGCAGCCCATTGGGGGGGACCAGCACAGATACGCAGTATTTT. This sequence encodes CASSPLGGTSTDTQYF.

Ten or more counts support this clonotype. This chain uses TRBV10-3 with TRBJ2-3; TRBD2 might be the D (6 bases). This CDR3 contains 17 residues. Germline V gives CDR1 ENHRY, CDR2 SYGVKD. With 4 bases removed from V and 3 bases from J, the gap between germline ends came to 20 bases. The CDR3 protein is CAISGGVLRQQTDTQYF. The CDR3 DNA reads as TGTGCCATCAGTGGGGGGGTTTTGAGACAGCAAACAGATACGCAGTATTTT.

In its sample, this clonotype was seen many times. The V call is TRBV5-1, the J call TRBJ1-1; 9 nucleotides line up with TRBD1. With V trimmed by 2 bases and J by 4 bases, 6 bases remained unmatched. In germline, CDR1 is SGHRS, CDR2 YFSETQ. This CDR3 spans 15 amino acids. The CDR3 DNA follows: TGCGCCAGCAGCTTCTCCGGGACAGGGATCACTGAAGCTTTCTTT. Encoded protein: CASSFSGTGITEAFF.

There are many counts of this clonotype. This chain uses TRBV28 with TRBJ2-7; possibly TRBD2 for D (6 bases). Between the trimmed V and J ends, which lost 6 bases and 12 bases, there was a span of 15 bases. CDR3 length: 11 residues. Germline V gives CDR1 MDHEN, CDR2 SYDVKM. CDR3 region: CASSPPPGVYF. DNA for the CDR3: TGTGCCAGCAGCCCGCCCCCGGGAGTGTACTTC.

This clonotype was detected ten times or more. This chain uses TRBV29-1 with TRBJ2-2; the D gene is possibly TRBD1 (5 bases). The CDR3 sequence is 14 residues long. CDR1 and CDR2 from the germline V gene are SQVTM and ANQGSEA. V lost 2 bases and J lost 1, with 8 bases in between. The CDR3 DNA sequence: TGCAGCGTTGAACGGACAATGAACACCGGGGAGCTGTTTTTT. The encoded protein is CSVERTMNTGELFF.

This clonotype was seen repeatedly, ten times or more. The rearrangement links TRBV29-1 to TRBJ1-1; D is uncertain. Trimming took off 6 bases at V and 4 bases at J, with 15 bases between the two ends. The germline gives CDR1 SQVTM, CDR2 ANQGSEA. This CDR3 spans 13 amino acids. The CDR3 spells CSVAREISTEAFF. For the CDR3, the DNA is TGCAGCGTGGCAAGGGAAATAAGCACTGAAGCTTTCTTT.

This clonotype has ten or more counts. The chain combines TRBV5-6 with TRBJ2-1; unclear D gene. This CDR3 region has 12 residues. Germline CDR1 is SGHDT and CDR2 is YYEEEE. V lost 1 base and J lost 10, with 9 bases in between. CDR3 sequence reads: CASSLTMVEQFF. CDR3 nucleotide sequence: TGTGCCAGCAGCTTGACCATGGTAGAGCAGTTCTTC. The entire variable domain, with the rest obtained from reference TRBV5-6 and TRBJ2-1, is as follows: DAGVTQSPTHLIKTRGQQVTLRCSPKSGHDTVSWYQQALGQGPQFIFQYYEEEERQRGNFPDRFSGHQFPNYSSELNVNALLLGDSALYLCASSLTMVEQFFGPGTRLTVL.

This clonotype came up many times. CDR3 in DNA: TGTGCCAGCAGTTTAGAGAGGAACACTGAAGCTTTCTTT. It codes for CASSLERNTEAFF. The chain combines TRBV12-3 or TRBV12-4 with TRBJ1-1; D call uncertain. V lost 1 base to trimming and J lost 1 base, with 4 bases between them. CDR3 size: 13 residues.

This clonotype was seen at least ten times. V usage is TRBV7-2 and J usage is TRBJ2-7, with D tentatively TRBD1 or TRBD2 (5 bases each). Trimming removed 5 bases at V and 1 base at J, with 15 bases between. Germline CDR1 reads SGHTA; CDR2 reads FQGNSA. The CDR3 length is 15 residues. CDR3 sequence: CASSPLVWGSYEQYF. CDR3 DNA sequence: TGTGCCAGCAGCCCCCTCGTTTGGGGGTCCTACGAGCAGTACTTC.

This clonotype was counted many times. The gene calls are TRBV14 and TRBJ2-3; TRBD1 matches 7 bases. The J segment lost 6 bases and the V segment lost 2 bases, leaving 8 bases of the junction unmatched. This CDR3 contains 15 residues. Germline CDR1 and CDR2: SGHDN and FVKESK. CDR3 sequence reads: CASSQRTGVFDTQYF. The CDR3 DNA reads as TGTGCCAGCAGCCAACGAACAGGGGTTTTTGATACGCAGTATTTT. Filled out from reference TRBV14 and TRBJ2-3, the complete variable domain reads EAGVTQFPSHSVIEKGQTVTLRCDPISGHDNLYWYRRVMGKEIKFLLHFVKESKQDESGMPNNRFLAERTGGTYSTLKVQPAELEDSGVYFCASSQRTGVFDTQYFGPGTRLTVL.

This clonotype was observed at least ten times. This chain connects TRBV7-3 to TRBJ2-1; a possible D gene is TRBD1 (5 bases). V was clipped by 5 bases and J by 10 bases, with 15 bases between them. The CDR3 loop spans 13 amino acids. Germline V gene data show CDR1 as SGHTA and CDR2 as FQGTGA. This CDR3 reads CASSRGHLNEQFF. The CDR3 coding sequence is TGTGCCAGCAGCCGCGGACATTTGAACGAGCAGTTCTTC.